This TCR beta chain was profiled in a study of blood T cell repertoires in COVID-19. The overall study: Whether acute or convalescent, the COVID-19 samples came from the United States, Italy and Spain. PBMCs, B-cell-depleted T cells, or T cells provided the cDNA or gDNA that made up the material.

In the authors' methods: Amplifying reference gene primers gave estimates of nucleated cell counts. Data came from immunoSEQ multiplex PCR; TCRdb stores just in-frame clones and leaves some out. V and J calls plus clone size are reproduced from that table; the DNA served to infer D and trimming. This sample has tens of thousands of clones, with around 87% found just once. This CDR3 has 14 amino acids. Germline CDR1 MGHDK, CDR2 SYGVNS. The V gene lost 0 bases and the J gene lost 7 bases, with 12 bases spanning the gap. This clone appeared a few times. Those enrolled in Seattle joined during active infection and were followed longitudinally afterward.

This chain connects TRBV25-1 to TRBJ1-1; the D gene is possibly TRBD1 (6 bases). The clonotype originates from a woman aged 60 to 75 with COVID-19, enrolled during active disease. Sequences were obtained from peripheral blood. CDR3 region: CASSEYSGVGEAFF. The CDR3 DNA follows: TGTGCCAGCAGTGAATATTCAGGGGTTGGTGAAGCTTTCTTT.